This TCR beta chain was obtained from a study of cytomegalovirus exposure and HLA in healthy donors. CDR1 and CDR2 (germline): SGHTA, FQGNSA. The CDR3 sequence is 16 residues long. Trimming removed 1 base from V and 6 bases from J, with 18 bases in between. Only in-frame clones appear in the TCRdb table, and some are missing; sequencing was by immunoSEQ multiplex PCR. The table records approximately 58,000 clones, 91% of them present only once. The chain uses TRBV7-2 and TRBJ2-5, with D possibly TRBD1 on 6 matching bases. The specimen sequenced was PBMCs. The sequence was collected from a woman aged 30 to 39 in good health and CMV-seronegative. The DNA for the CDR3 is TGTGCCAGCAGCTTAGAGGCAGCGATAGGGGGAAAGACCCAGTACTTC. Protein sequence: CASSLEAAIGGKTQYF.